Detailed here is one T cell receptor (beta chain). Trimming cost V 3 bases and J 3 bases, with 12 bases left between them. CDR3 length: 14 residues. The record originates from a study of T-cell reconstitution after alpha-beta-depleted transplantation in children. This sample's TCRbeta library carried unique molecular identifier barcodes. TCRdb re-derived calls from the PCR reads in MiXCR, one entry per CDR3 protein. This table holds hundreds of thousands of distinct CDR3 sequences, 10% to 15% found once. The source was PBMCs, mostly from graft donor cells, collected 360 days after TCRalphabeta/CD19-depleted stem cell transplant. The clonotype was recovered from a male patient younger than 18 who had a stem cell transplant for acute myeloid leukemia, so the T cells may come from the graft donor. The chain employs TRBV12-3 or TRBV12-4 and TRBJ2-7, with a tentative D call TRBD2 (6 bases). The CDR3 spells CASSFDTGGYEQYF. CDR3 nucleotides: TGTGCCAGCAGTTTCGACACCGGGGGCTACGAGCAGTACTTC.